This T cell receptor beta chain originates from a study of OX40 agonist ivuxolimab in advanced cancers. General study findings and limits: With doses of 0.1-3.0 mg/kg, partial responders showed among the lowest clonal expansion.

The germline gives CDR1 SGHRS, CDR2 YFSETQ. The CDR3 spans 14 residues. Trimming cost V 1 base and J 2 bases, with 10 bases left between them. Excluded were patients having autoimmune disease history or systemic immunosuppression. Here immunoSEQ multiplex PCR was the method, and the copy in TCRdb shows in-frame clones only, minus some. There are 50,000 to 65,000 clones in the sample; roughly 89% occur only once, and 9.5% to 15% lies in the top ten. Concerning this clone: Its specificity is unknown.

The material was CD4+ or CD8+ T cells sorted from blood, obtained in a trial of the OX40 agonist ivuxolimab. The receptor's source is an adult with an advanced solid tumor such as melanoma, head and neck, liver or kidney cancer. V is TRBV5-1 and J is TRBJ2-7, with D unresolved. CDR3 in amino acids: CASSLLPGAYEQYF. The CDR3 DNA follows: TGCGCCAGCAGCTTGTTACCAGGAGCCTACGAGCAGTACTTC.